Detailed here is one T cell receptor (beta chain). What it binds is not known. This sample was included in a study of identifying expanded T cells in peripheral blood. Only in-frame clones appear in the TCRdb table, and some are missing; sequencing was by immunoSEQ multiplex PCR. The sample includes about 110,000 clones, roughly 91% seen only once; the top ten take less than 20%. Broader study findings: About 1.2 clones differed between technical replicates, versus approximately 17 and 20 over time. Across healthy donors, higher total template counts meant significantly greater approximately two-week count variance.

This CDR3 has 14 residues. CDR1 is KGHSH, CDR2 LQKENI, per germline. V was trimmed by 0 bases and J by 2 bases, leaving 8 bases between them. This chain connects TRBV18 to TRBJ2-7; no reliable D call. This clonotype was sampled from a person aged 18 to 75 in good health. Sequenced: blood. This chain's CDR3 is CASSPPAQTYEQYF. CDR3 nucleotide sequence: TGTGCCAGCTCACCACCGGCTCAGACCTACGAGCAGTACTTC. The variable domain in full, completed from reference TRBV18 and TRBJ2-7, reads NAGVMQNPRHLVRRRGQEARLRCSPMKGHSHVYWYRQLPEEGLKFMVYLQKENIIDESGMPKERFSAEFPKEGPSILRIQQVVRGDSAAYFCASSPPAQTYEQYFGPGTRLTVT.